The 11 T cell receptor beta chains reported below all come from one sample, sequenced in a study of radiotherapy plus CTLA-4 blockade in lung cancer. Assay used: immunoSEQ multiplex PCR; TCRdb lists only in-frame clones, some missing. Of tens of thousands of clones in the sample, approximately 86% were seen once. The sample here was peripheral blood, taken from a patient treated with radiotherapy plus ipilimumab. The receptors here all came from a human donor with non-small cell lung cancer that progressed on radiotherapy plus ipilimumab.

V is TRBV11-2 and J is TRBJ2-7, with D possibly being TRBD2 (6 bases). The V gene lost 1 base and the J gene lost 6 bases, with 7 bases spanning the gap. This CDR3 has 12 residues. Germline CDR1 reads SGHAT; CDR2 reads FQNNGV. The CDR3 sequence is CASSLVGGEQYF. As DNA, the CDR3 is TGTGCCAGCAGCTTAGTGGGAGGCGAGCAGTACTTC. Full variable domain (missing parts from reference TRBV11-2 and TRBJ2-7): EAGVAQSPRYKIIEKRQSVAFWCNPISGHATLYWYQQILGQGPKLLIQFQNNGVVDDSQLPKDRFSAERLKGVDSTLKIQPAKLEDSAVYLCASSLVGGEQYFGPGTRLTVT.

This clone was seen a single time. V and J are TRBV19 and TRBJ2-5, with TRBD1 matching 10 bases. The CDR3 is 13 residues long. Germline assignment: CDR1 LNHDA and CDR2 SQIVND (reference sequence). V gave up 4 bases and J gave up 6 bases; unmatched junction bases: 2. Here the CDR3 reads CASSKGQGQTQYF. The CDR3 bases are TGTGCCAGTAGTAAGGGACAGGGGCAGACCCAGTACTTC.

V and J are TRBV7-9 and TRBJ2-7; 8 bases line up with TRBD2. The CDR3 covers 15 residues. V shed 5 bases and J 3 bases; nucleotides not matched to a gene: 9. The germline V gene has CDR1 SEHNR and CDR2 FQNEAQ (reference sequence). The CDR3 spells CASSPDFAGGYEQYF. The CDR3 bases are TGTGCCAGCAGCCCGGACTTTGCGGGGGGCTACGAGCAGTACTTC.

V usage is TRBV11-2 and J usage is TRBJ2-5; TRBD1 is a possible D gene (6 bases). The CDR3 has 11 amino acids. V lost 4 bases and J 12 bases, leaving 12 bases between the germline ends. Per germline, CDR1 SGHAT and CDR2 FQNNGV. The CDR3: CASSSWTEEYF. The CDR3, as DNA: TGTGCCAGCAGCTCTTGGACAGAGGAGTACTTC.

This chain links TRBV9 with TRBJ2-3; the D call may be TRBD1 or TRBD2 (6 bases each). V was trimmed by 6 bases and J by 3 bases, leaving 17 bases between them. There are 15 residues in the CDR3. Germline V lookup: CDR1 SGDLS, CDR2 YYNGEE. CDR3 DNA: TGTGCCAGCACCATGGGGGCTAGCGAAACAGATACGCAGTATTTT. Its translation: CASTMGASETDTQYF. Based on the CDR3 plus reference TRBV9 and TRBJ2-3, the full variable domain is DSGVTQTPKHLITATGQRVTLRCSPRSGDLSVYWYQQSLDQGLQFLIQYYNGEERAKGNILERFSAQQFPDLHSELNLSSLELGDSALYFCASTMGASETDTQYFGPGTRLTVL.

V and J are TRBV5-5 and TRBJ1-5; D ambiguous. The CDR3 has 15 residues. V shed 0 bases and J shed 3 bases, with 10 bases lying between them. Germline V gene data show CDR1 as SGHKS and CDR2 as YYEKEE (reference sequence). CDR3 sequence reads: CASSLGQNLNQPQHF. The CDR3 DNA is TGTGCCAGCAGCTTGGGCCAGAACCTCAATCAGCCCCAGCATTTT.

This chain connects TRBV7-3 to TRBJ2-2; 8 bases fit TRBD2. CDR1 and CDR2 (germline): SGHTA, FQGTGA. The CDR3 consists of 16 residues. V lost 5 bases to trimming and J lost 2 bases; unmatched junction nucleotides: 7. The DNA for the CDR3 is TGTGCCAGCAGCCCCCGCACTAGCGGAAACACCGGGGAGCTGTTTTTT. Protein: CASSPRTSGNTGELFF.

The rearrangement joins TRBV27 to TRBJ2-7; D is perhaps TRBD2 (6 bases). The ends were cut back, 1 base at V and 2 bases at J, with 15 bases in the middle. This CDR3 is 16 amino acids long. Germline V gene data show CDR1 as MNHEY and CDR2 as SMNVEV (reference sequence). The DNA of the CDR3 is TGTGCCAGCAGTTTATTGGGGGGAGTTGGTCCCTACGAGCAGTACTTC. Protein sequence: CASSLLGGVGPYEQYF.

This chain links TRBV9 with TRBJ2-7; 9 nucleotides agree with TRBD1. Germline V gene sequence: CDR1 SGDLS, CDR2 YYNGEE. Trimming removed 0 bases from V and 5 bases from J; junction bases left unmatched: 6. CDR3 length: 15 residues. CDR3 nucleotides: TGTGCCAGCAGCGTAGAGGGGACAGGGCGCCACGAGCAGTACTTC. It translates to CASSVEGTGRHEQYF.

This chain uses TRBV5-6 with TRBJ2-7; D call uncertain. This CDR3 region has 12 residues. V was pared by 4 bases and J by 7 bases, with 12 bases between. Germline V gives CDR1 SGHDT, CDR2 YYEEEE. CDR3 nucleotides: TGTGCCAGCAGCCGGCTGGCCGGGGAGCAGTACTTC. This gives the protein CASSRLAGEQYF.

The V gene is TRBV18, the J gene TRBJ1-1; D is uncertain. Trimming removed 2 bases at V and 0 bases at J, with 7 bases between. CDR3 length: 14 amino acids. Per the germline V gene, CDR1 is KGHSH and CDR2 is LQKENI. The CDR3 reads CASSPSRLNTEAFF. The CDR3 bases are TGTGCCAGCTCACCAAGCCGGTTGAACACTGAAGCTTTCTTT.